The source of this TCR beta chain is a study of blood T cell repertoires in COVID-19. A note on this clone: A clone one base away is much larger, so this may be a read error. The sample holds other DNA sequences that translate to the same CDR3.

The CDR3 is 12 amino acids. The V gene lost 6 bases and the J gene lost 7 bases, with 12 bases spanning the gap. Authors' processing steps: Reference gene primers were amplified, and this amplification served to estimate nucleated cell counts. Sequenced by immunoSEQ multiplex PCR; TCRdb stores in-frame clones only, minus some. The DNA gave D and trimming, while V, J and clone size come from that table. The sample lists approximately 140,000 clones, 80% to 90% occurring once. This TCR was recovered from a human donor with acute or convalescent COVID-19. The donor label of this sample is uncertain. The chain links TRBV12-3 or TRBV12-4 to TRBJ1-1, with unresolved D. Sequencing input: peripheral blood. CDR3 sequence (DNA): TGTGCCAGCAGATACCGGGATAATGAAGCTTTCTTT. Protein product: CASRYRDNEAFF.